This T cell receptor beta chain was sequenced in a study of cytotoxic CD8 clonotypes in ibrutinib-treated CLL. This CDR3 region has 13 residues. Trimming left V 4 bases short and J 4 bases short, with 10 bases between. CDR1 and CDR2 from the germline V gene are MNHNS and SASEGT. The protocol was immunoSEQ multiplex PCR, while the TCRdb copy is restricted to in-frame clones and leaves out a portion. The data hold roughly 110,000 clones, with 45% to 65% observed a single time. This clone was seen a few times. The sample consisted of PBMCs, taken after 24 months of ibrutinib treatment. The origin of this receptor is a human donor with chronic lymphocytic leukemia. The V call is TRBV6-1, the J call TRBJ1-2; no firm D call. CDR3 protein: CASSAYIVYGYTF. DNA for the CDR3: TGTGCCAGCAGTGCGTACATCGTCTATGGCTACACCTTC.